These 3 T cell receptor beta chains share one sample of origin, sequenced in a study of vaccination effects on CD4 cells after COVID-19. The antigens for these receptors are not known. Ahead of sequencing, the ViraFEST assay grew antigen-specific CD4+ T cells using viral peptide pools. At the end of 10 days of culture, CD4+ T cells were isolated. Vaccinees lacked prior SARS-CoV-2 infection and tested negative for nucleocapsid antibodies. Produced via immunoSEQ multiplex PCR; TCRdb's table is partial and in-frame only. The top ten clones hold 2.5% to 3% of a sample with about 41,000 clones, around three quarters of them seen once. Sequencing used CD4+ T cells from PBMCs cultured with HCoV-NL63 spike peptides, obtained before COVID-19 vaccination. Source of these receptors: a human donor who received a COVID-19 vaccine.

This clone was seen only a few times. This chain uses TRBV24-1 with TRBJ2-2, with 9 bases that match TRBD1. V shed 4 bases and J 7 bases; nucleotides not matched to a gene: 6. Germline V gives CDR1 KGHDR, CDR2 SFDVKD. The CDR3 extends over 15 amino acids. CDR3 sequence reads: CATSDPGQGIGELFF. The CDR3 region has the DNA TGTGCCACCAGTGACCCGGGACAGGGAATCGGGGAGCTGTTTTTT.

The genes are TRBV9 and TRBJ1-2, with 7 nucleotides matching TRBD1. J lost 4 bases, V lost 1 base, and 7 bases had no gene match. The CDR3 spans 15 residues. Germline values: CDR1 SGDLS, CDR2 YYNGEE. The CDR3 nucleotides are TGTGCCAGCAGCGTAACATCGACAGGGACCTATGGCTACACCTTC. Translating it yields CASSVTSTGTYGYTF.

The V gene is TRBV6-1, the J gene TRBJ1-1; no clear D. V was shortened by 2 bases and J by 1 base, with 8 bases between the two germline ends. The CDR3 totals 14 residues. Looked up from germline, CDR1 is MNHNS and CDR2 is SASEGT. In DNA, the CDR3 is TGTGCCAGCAGTGAATTTGCGGAGAACACTGAAGCTTTCTTT. Translated: CASSEFAENTEAFF.